The sequence of this T cell receptor (beta chain) was determined in a study of cytomegalovirus exposure and HLA in healthy donors. About the research overall: Most genotyped donors, around 86% of around 370, had Caucasian-associated genetic ancestry.

Note on this clone: What it recognizes is unknown.

Germline V lookup: CDR1 MNHEY, CDR2 SMNVEV (reference sequence). Trimming removed 2 bases at V and 7 bases at J, with 17 bases between. The CDR3 contains 15 residues. Study findings and constraints: A later analysis linked about 17,000 TCR beta sequences to HLA alleles at 0.05 false discovery rate. Across donors, presence/absence analyses took sequencing depth to be roughly uniform.

Both 60 Vbeta primers and 13 Jbeta primers went into the PCR. Here immunoSEQ multiplex PCR was the method, and the copy in TCRdb shows in-frame clones only, minus some. The sample lists some 85,000 clones, roughly 84% occurring once. The origin of this receptor is a man between 18 and 35 years old in good health and CMV-seronegative. Sequencing input: PBMCs. The chain is built from TRBV27 and TRBJ1-1; a weak D match, TRBD1 (5 bases). The DNA of the CDR3 is TGTGCCAGCAGTTTAGTTAGAACGACAGCATTTGAAGCTTTCTTT. The encoded protein is CASSLVRTTAFEAFF.